This T cell receptor beta chain was retrieved from a study of human T cells and chemical hapten exposure. Points on this clonotype: No antigen is known for it.

Study-level results: TCRs at high frequency, those above 1 in 1000, did not change with DPC sensitization.

Time point meaning: healthy volunteer bleed at 2 weeks. The template was total RNA from unfractionated whole blood. In the authors' methods: A typical sample had some 96,000 TCRs, with about 20,000 to 750,000 overall. TCRdb passed the RACE reads through MiXCR, listing each CDR3 protein once. These V and J calls derive from TCRdb rather than the authors' analysis. The data show 130,000 or so distinct CDR3 sequences, roughly 9.5% seen once. This sequence originates from a male donor in good health. Some clones in this sample may be carry-over from other donors' samples. Source material: whole blood.

CDR3 nucleotides: TGTGCCAGCAGTTACTTAGGGACCCACGCAGCAGATACGCAGTATTTT. Protein: CASSYLGTHAADTQYF. The chain recombines TRBV6-2 or TRBV6-3 with TRBJ2-3; D may be TRBD1 or TRBD2 (5 bases each). The germline CDR1 and CDR2 sequences are MNHEY and SVGEGT. The CDR3 covers 16 residues. V was trimmed by 1 base and J by 4 bases, leaving 15 bases between them.